A selection of T cell receptor beta chains follows, all from one sample in a study of blood T cells in healthy people across ages. One entry per CDR3 protein results from TCRdb running MiXCR on the 5' RACE reads. Of over 500,000 distinct CDR3 sequences listed, 52% were seen once; the top ten hold about 13%. Material for sequencing was blood. Receptor source: a woman of 80 years or more in good health. CDR3s include the opening cysteine and the closing phenylalanine or tryptophan. The D gene is left open where the match is weak. Clone size is given for some rows only: seen once, a few or many times, or a class if the clone is expanded.

-,TRBJ2-5,TRBV4-2,many,TGTGCCAGCAGCCAAGACGACGAATGGGAGACCCAGTACTTC,CASSQDDEWETQYF
-,TRBJ1-4,TRBV29-1,-,TGCAGCGCGGGACTTACGGCTGAAAAACTGTTTTTT,CSAGLTAEKLFF
-,TRBJ2-3,TRBV6-5,-,TGTGCCAGCAGCCCCCGCGGTAGAGATACGCAGTATTTT,CASSPRGRDTQYF
-,TRBJ2-2,TRBV20-1,-,TGCAGTGCCTCGAAGGACGGGGTAGGCGGGGAGCTGTTTTTT,CSASKDGVGGELFF
TRBD1,TRBJ2-3,TRBV25-1,many,TGTGCCAGCAGCGTAACAGGGGGGACAGATACGCAGTATTTT,CASSVTGGTDTQYF
-,TRBJ2-7,TRBV29-1,-,TGCAGCGTTGAAGTTAGATCCTACGAGCAGTACTTC,CSVEVRSYEQYF
TRBD1,TRBJ1-2,TRBV4-1,-,TGCGCCAGCAGCCAACGACAGGGCTCGATTTCAGGCTACACCTTC,CASSQRQGSISGYTF
-,TRBJ1-2,TRBV7-9,many,TGTGCCAGCAGAGGAGGACAGTGGCTGTATGGCTACACCTTC,CASRGGQWLYGYTF
-,TRBJ1-3,TRBV20-1,-,TGCAGTGCTAGGGGGCAGACGAGTTTGATTGGAAACACCATATATTTT,CSARGQTSLIGNTIYF
TRBD2,TRBJ2-5,TRBV6-6,-,TGTGCCAGCAGGTACGATGCGGGAGCCTACGAACAGTACTTC,CASRYDAGAYEQYF
-,TRBJ2-5,TRBV7-2,-,TGTGCCAGCAGCTTAATACAGGCCTTCCAAGAGACCCAGTACTTC,CASSLIQAFQETQYF